Listed below are T cell receptor beta chains from one sample, sequenced in a study of T cell changes during pregnancy in multiple sclerosis. Sequenced by immunoSEQ multiplex PCR; TCRdb stores in-frame clones only, minus some. The sample has about 72,000 clones; 90% to 95% are singletons. Material: peripheral blood, obtained in the third trimester of pregnancy. Every receptor here comes from a female donor in good health, enrolled as a control in a pregnancy study. Each CDR3 is given with its conserved first and last residue. Each record gives: J gene, CDR3 length, clone size, V gene, CDR3 protein. Rows may omit the clone size; those that give it use once, few, many or a size class.

TRBJ1-2	13	NA	TRBV5-4	CASSLRGVFGYTF
TRBJ2-7	14	NA	TRBV5-4	CASSPVAGAYEQYF
TRBJ2-7	14	NA	TRBV4-1	CASSQGQGAWEQYF
TRBJ2-1	16	NA	TRBV5-1	CASSFGSGSSYNEQFF
TRBJ2-1	16	once	TRBV4-2	CASSQESWRSYNEQFF
TRBJ2-3	16	NA	TRBV5-6	CASSLDQGSSTDTQYF
TRBJ1-2	14	NA	TRBV4-3	CASSRQVQGYGYTF
TRBJ1-1	13	NA	TRBV7-2	CASSLALVTEAFF
TRBJ1-1	12	NA	TRBV19	CASSMGRSSAFF
TRBJ2-5	15	NA	TRBV11-2	CASSFAGGPGGTQYF
TRBJ2-2	14	NA	TRBV6-4	CASRLQGNTGELFF
TRBJ2-3	11	NA	TRBV19	CASGDLDTQYF
TRBJ2-3	16	NA	TRBV5-4	CASSPGTSRSTDTQYF
TRBJ2-5	14	NA	TRBV19	CATQAGGLQETQYF
TRBJ2-3	18	NA	TRBV10-1	CASSEGLLPGLRADTQYF
TRBJ2-1	12	NA	TRBV2	CASLTGGNEQFF
TRBJ1-2	15	NA	TRBV4-1	CASSPLSDRDYGYTF
TRBJ1-1	12	NA	TRBV29-1	CSAPAGYTEAFF
TRBJ2-7	12	NA	TRBV6-1	CASNQGSYEQYF
TRBJ1-2	13	NA	TRBV29-1	CSVNRDGDYGYTF
TRBJ2-1	15	NA	TRBV5-1	CASSLGQGARNEQFF
TRBJ2-6	16	NA	TRBV19	CASSNRVISGANVLTF
TRBJ2-5	13	NA	TRBV7-9	CASREGGSETQYF
TRBJ1-5	17	once	TRBV6-1	CASSEAPPYDSNQPQHF
TRBJ2-7	13	once	TRBV6-5	CASIGLAGDEQYF
TRBJ1-4	15	NA	TRBV5-1	CASRTSGGANEKLFF
TRBJ1-5	13	NA	TRBV6-5	CASSYREDQPQHF
TRBJ1-3	16	NA	TRBV28	CASSRTQTSSGNTIYF
TRBJ2-5	16	NA	TRBV28	CASSQIGQDYQETQYF
TRBJ2-5	18	NA	TRBV18	CASSPFSSTGSHQETQYF
TRBJ2-3	15	NA	TRBV28	CASSFRASGRDTQYF
TRBJ2-7	14	NA	TRBV18	CASSPRDRNYEQYF
TRBJ1-3	18	NA	TRBV10-3	CAIGRQGDLQSLGNTIYF
TRBJ1-1	14	NA	TRBV19	CASSMTDPNTEAFF
TRBJ2-2	15	NA	TRBV7-9	CASSSALGAIGELFF
TRBJ1-1	12	NA	TRBV5-1	CASSRDKIRAFF
TRBJ1-4	14	NA	TRBV5-1	CASSTTGNNEKLFF
TRBJ1-1	17	NA	TRBV5-1	CASSYALPGTGDTEAFF
TRBJ2-1	17	NA	TRBV4-3	CASSQDLVTSGYNEQFF
TRBJ2-3	14	once	TRBV28	CASGRGTITDTQYF
TRBJ2-3	17	NA	TRBV5-4	CASSLVGRGPLLDTQYF
TRBJ1-1	14	NA	TRBV6-6	CASSPTGENTEAFF
TRBJ1-3	14	NA	TRBV27	CASRDQGAGNTIYF
TRBJ1-5	13	NA	TRBV5-6	CASSLYRDQPQHF
TRBJ2-6	14	NA	TRBV6-5	CASSYPGDANVLTF
TRBJ1-2	15	NA	TRBV9	CASSVRDRALYGYTF
TRBJ1-5	15	NA	TRBV5-1	CASSFGTGQYQPQHF
TRBJ1-5	12	once	TRBV10-3	CAISGYREPQHF
TRBJ1-4	15	NA	TRBV30	CAWSGTGMPNEKLFF